This is a list of T cell receptor beta chains from one sample in a study of T cell responses to AZD1222 COVID-19 vaccine. Data came from immunoSEQ multiplex PCR; TCRdb stores just in-frame clones and leaves some out. Of 140,000 to 150,000 clones listed, approximately 88% are singletons. This specimen consisted of peripheral blood, obtained 28 days after the second dose of the MenACWY control vaccine. These receptors were collected from an adult who received the MenACWY meningococcal vaccine as a control. Both conserved end residues are part of each CDR3. Each record gives: J gene, clone size, V gene, D gene, CDR3 DNA, CDR3 protein. A D gene is named only where the DNA matches it firmly. A clone size is listed for some rows: how often the clone was seen (once, few, many), or a class if it is expanded.

J gene: TRBJ2-5
clone size: -
V gene: TRBV11-2
D gene: -
CDR3 DNA: TGTGCCATACAAGGGCTGAGGGGGGCCCAAGAGACCCAGTACTTC
CDR3 protein: CAIQGLRGAQETQYF

J gene: TRBJ1-3
clone size: -
V gene: TRBV18
D gene: -
CDR3 DNA: TGCGCCAGCTCGAGGGGACTTGAAGGAAACACCATATATTTT
CDR3 protein: CASSRGLEGNTIYF

J gene: TRBJ1-1
clone size: -
V gene: TRBV10-3
D gene: -
CDR3 DNA: TGTGCCATCAGTGAGTCAACAGTTACTGAAGCTTTCTTT
CDR3 protein: CAISESTVTEAFF

J gene: TRBJ1-3
clone size: -
V gene: TRBV7-9
D gene: TRBD1
CDR3 DNA: TGTGCCAGCAGCTTTGGGGTAAACAGGGGACCTGGAAACACCATATATTTT
CDR3 protein: CASSFGVNRGPGNTIYF

J gene: TRBJ2-3
clone size: -
V gene: TRBV7-2
D gene: TRBD1
CDR3 DNA: TGTGCCAGCAGCTTCCAGGGGGTGTTCACAGATACGCAGTATTTT
CDR3 protein: CASSFQGVFTDTQYF

J gene: TRBJ1-2
clone size: -
V gene: TRBV5-1
D gene: -
CDR3 DNA: TGCGCCAGCAGCTTGGAGTCATTTGGCTACACCTTC
CDR3 protein: CASSLESFGYTF

J gene: TRBJ1-2
clone size: few
V gene: TRBV7-2
D gene: -
CDR3 DNA: TGTGCCAGCAGCCTCATCAGGGGAGAAGGCTACACCTTC
CDR3 protein: CASSLIRGEGYTF

J gene: TRBJ2-2
clone size: -
V gene: TRBV24-1
D gene: -
CDR3 DNA: TGTGCCACCAGTCGATGGCTCAGGATCAACACCGGGGAGCTGTTTTTT
CDR3 protein: CATSRWLRINTGELFF

J gene: TRBJ2-7
clone size: -
V gene: TRBV4-2
D gene: -
CDR3 DNA: TGTGCCAGCAGCCAATTCGACGGGTACGAGCAGTACTTC
CDR3 protein: CASSQFDGYEQYF

J gene: TRBJ1-1
clone size: few
V gene: TRBV28
D gene: TRBD1
CDR3 DNA: TGTGCCAGCCATCTCCGGGACAGGGTACGAGGGGACACTGAAGCTTTCTTT
CDR3 protein: CASHLRDRVRGDTEAFF

J gene: TRBJ2-6
clone size: -
V gene: TRBV30
D gene: -
CDR3 DNA: TGTGCCGGACTCCGAGCTGGGGCCAACGTCCTGACTTTC
CDR3 protein: CAGLRAGANVLTF

J gene: TRBJ1-3
clone size: once
V gene: TRBV7-9
D gene: -
CDR3 DNA: TGTGCCAGCAGCCCTAACCCCCTTCAAGCTGGAAACACCATATATTTT
CDR3 protein: CASSPNPLQAGNTIYF

J gene: TRBJ1-1
clone size: -
V gene: TRBV29-1
D gene: -
CDR3 DNA: TGCAGCGCCGGTCTGGGGGTGGTCACTGAAGCTTTCTTT
CDR3 protein: CSAGLGVVTEAFF

J gene: TRBJ1-6
clone size: few
V gene: TRBV4-2
D gene: TRBD1
CDR3 DNA: TGTGCCAGCAGCCCGGGACAGGTCGATGGTTCACCCCTCCACTTT
CDR3 protein: CASSPGQVDGSPLHF

J gene: TRBJ1-2
clone size: -
V gene: TRBV4-2
D gene: -
CDR3 DNA: TGTGCCAGCAGCCACAGTTCCGGGGACTATGGCTACACCTTC
CDR3 protein: CASSHSSGDYGYTF

J gene: TRBJ1-2
clone size: -
V gene: TRBV28
D gene: TRBD1
CDR3 DNA: TGTGCCAGCAGTATCGGACAGGGCCCCTATGGCTACACCTTC
CDR3 protein: CASSIGQGPYGYTF

J gene: TRBJ2-1
clone size: -
V gene: TRBV2
D gene: -
CDR3 DNA: TGTGCCAGCAGTGAATTCGGGACGGAGTTCGGGGGGCAGTTCTTC
CDR3 protein: CASSEFGTEFGGQFF

J gene: TRBJ2-7
clone size: few
V gene: TRBV7-9
D gene: TRBD1
CDR3 DNA: TGTGCCAGCAGCCACCATGGACAGGGTTACGAGCAGTACTTC
CDR3 protein: CASSHHGQGYEQYF

J gene: TRBJ2-2
clone size: -
V gene: TRBV4-3
D gene: -
CDR3 DNA: TGCGCCAGCAGCCACGCGAAGGGGAAGACGAACACCGGGGAGCTGTTTTTT
CDR3 protein: CASSHAKGKTNTGELFF

J gene: TRBJ2-7
clone size: -
V gene: TRBV10-3
D gene: TRBD1
CDR3 DNA: TGTGCCTCGAAAACAGGGGCAGTGACCTACGAGCAGTACTTC
CDR3 protein: CASKTGAVTYEQYF

J gene: TRBJ2-5
clone size: -
V gene: TRBV6-1
D gene: TRBD2
CDR3 DNA: TGTGCCAGCAGTGAAGCGGTTAGCGGGGGCCAAGAGACCCAGTACTTC
CDR3 protein: CASSEAVSGGQETQYF

J gene: TRBJ1-2
clone size: -
V gene: TRBV5-1
D gene: TRBD1
CDR3 DNA: TGCGCCAGCAGAGATCCGGGACAGGGTATCGATGGCTACACCTTC
CDR3 protein: CASRDPGQGIDGYTF

J gene: TRBJ2-3
clone size: -
V gene: TRBV27
D gene: -
CDR3 DNA: TGTGCCAGCAGTCCACGACCGGTGGCAGGAGATACGCAGTATTTT
CDR3 protein: CASSPRPVAGDTQYF

J gene: TRBJ1-6
clone size: few
V gene: TRBV7-2
D gene: -
CDR3 DNA: TGTGCCAGCATAGGGGGGAGTAATTCACCCCTCCACTTT
CDR3 protein: CASIGGSNSPLHF

J gene: TRBJ2-2
clone size: once
V gene: TRBV30
D gene: TRBD1
CDR3 DNA: TGTGCCTGGAGTGACATCGGACAGGGCAGGGGATCGAACACCGGGGAGCTGTTTTTT
CDR3 protein: CAWSDIGQGRGSNTGELFF

J gene: TRBJ1-2
clone size: -
V gene: TRBV28
D gene: -
CDR3 DNA: TGTGCCAGCAGTTCCGGGACACCGTATGGCTACACCTTC
CDR3 protein: CASSSGTPYGYTF

J gene: TRBJ1-2
clone size: -
V gene: TRBV12-3/TRBV12-4
D gene: -
CDR3 DNA: TGTGCCAGCAGAAACAGGGTTCATCATGGCTACACCTTC
CDR3 protein: CASRNRVHHGYTF

J gene: TRBJ2-2
clone size: -
V gene: TRBV24-1
D gene: -
CDR3 DNA: TGTGCCACCAGTGATTTCAGGGACACCGGGGAGCTGTTTTTT
CDR3 protein: CATSDFRDTGELFF

J gene: TRBJ2-7
clone size: -
V gene: TRBV4-2
D gene: -
CDR3 DNA: TGTGCCAGCAGCCAAGATTATGGCCCCTACGAGCAGTACTTC
CDR3 protein: CASSQDYGPYEQYF

J gene: TRBJ2-1
clone size: once
V gene: TRBV2
D gene: -
CDR3 DNA: TGTGCCAGCAGTGATGGGGGTTTTAGTGCCTACAATGAGCAGTTCTTC
CDR3 protein: CASSDGGFSAYNEQFF

J gene: TRBJ1-5
clone size: -
V gene: TRBV5-6
D gene: -
CDR3 DNA: TGTGCCAGCAGCTTTTACGGGTATCAGCCCCAGCATTTT
CDR3 protein: CASSFYGYQPQHF

J gene: TRBJ1-4
clone size: -
V gene: TRBV7-8
D gene: -
CDR3 DNA: TGTGCCAGCACCCCAGCGGGGCGGGAAAAACTGTTTTTT
CDR3 protein: CASTPAGREKLFF

J gene: TRBJ2-7
clone size: -
V gene: TRBV11-3
D gene: -
CDR3 DNA: TGTGCCAGCAGCTTAGATAGGATCGACGAGCAGTACTTC
CDR3 protein: CASSLDRIDEQYF

J gene: TRBJ1-2
clone size: -
V gene: TRBV3-1/TRBV3-2
D gene: -
CDR3 DNA: TGTGCCAGCAGCCAATTTGTGGATAGTTATGGCTACACCTTC
CDR3 protein: CASSQFVDSYGYTF

J gene: TRBJ1-3
clone size: -
V gene: TRBV7-8
D gene: TRBD1
CDR3 DNA: TGTGCCAGCAGCCTAGGGGGCCACACCATATATTTT
CDR3 protein: CASSLGGHTIYF